The present T cell receptor beta chain was sequenced within a study of PD-1 blockade in classical Hodgkin lymphoma. A word on this clone: Antigen specificity is unknown.

Relapses following autologous stem cell transplantation were seen in all patients, with brentuximab vedotin exposure varying. Study-wide findings and caveats: The CD4+ diversity rise by C4D1 was clearest in complete responders. As was reported, newly diagnosed patients showed lower baseline TCR diversity than healthy donors did.

Assay: immunoSEQ multiplex PCR; the TCRdb copy retains only in-frame clones and omits some. The table lists approximately 50,000 clones, more than 75% of them singletons. Source: peripheral blood mononuclear cells (PBMCs), taken before the second cycle of nivolumab. This receptor was taken from a human donor with classical Hodgkin lymphoma.

Here the CDR3 reads CASSPQGTDNSPLHF. DNA of the CDR3: TGCGCCAGCAGCCCGCAGGGGACGGATAATTCACCCCTCCACTTT. The rearrangement links TRBV5-1 to TRBJ1-6, with D possibly TRBD1 on 6 matching bases. The V end was cut by 4 bases, the J end by 5 bases, with 13 bases between. This CDR3 has 15 amino acids. The V gene's germline CDR1 is SGHRS and CDR2 YFSETQ.